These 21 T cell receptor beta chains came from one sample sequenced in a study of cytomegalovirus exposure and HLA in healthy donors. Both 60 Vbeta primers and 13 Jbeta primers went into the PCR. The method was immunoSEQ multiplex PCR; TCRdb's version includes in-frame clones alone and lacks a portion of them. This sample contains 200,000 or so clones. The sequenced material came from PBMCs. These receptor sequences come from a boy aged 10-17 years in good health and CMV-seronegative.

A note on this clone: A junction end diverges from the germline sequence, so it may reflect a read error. The CDR3 loop is CASSPQLQGSHEQYF. The DNA of the CDR3 is TGTGCCAGCTCACCACAATTGCAGGGCTCCCACGAGCAGTACTTC. The V call is TRBV18, the J call TRBJ2-7, with a weak D call TRBD1 (5 bases). Germline loops: CDR1 KGHSH, CDR2 LQKENI. The CDR3 has 15 amino acids.

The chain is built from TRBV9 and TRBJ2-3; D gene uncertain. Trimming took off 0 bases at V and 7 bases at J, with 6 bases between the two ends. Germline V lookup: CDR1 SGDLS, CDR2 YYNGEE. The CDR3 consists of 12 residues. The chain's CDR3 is CASSVGGNTQYF. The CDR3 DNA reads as TGTGCCAGCAGCGTAGGCGGTAATACGCAGTATTTT.

The DNA for the CDR3 is TGTGCCAGCACCGGGGACATCTTGAACACTGAAGCTTTCTTT. Translated: CASTGDILNTEAFF. This chain connects TRBV6-1 to TRBJ1-1, with a weak D call TRBD1 (6 bases). Germline V gene data show CDR1 as MNHNS and CDR2 as SASEGT. The CDR3 consists of 14 residues. V lost 7 bases and J lost 0, with 12 bases in between.

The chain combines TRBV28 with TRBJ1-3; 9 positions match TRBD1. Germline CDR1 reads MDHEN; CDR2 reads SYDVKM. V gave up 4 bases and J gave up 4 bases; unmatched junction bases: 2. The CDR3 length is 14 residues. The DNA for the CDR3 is TGTGCCAGCAGTTACAGGGGGCCAGGAAACACCATATATTTT. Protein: CASSYRGPGNTIYF.

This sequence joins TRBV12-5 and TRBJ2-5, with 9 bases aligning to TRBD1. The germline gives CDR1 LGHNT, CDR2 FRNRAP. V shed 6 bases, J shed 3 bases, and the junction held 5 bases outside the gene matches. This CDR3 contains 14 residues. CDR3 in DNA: TGTGCTAGTGGGCCGACAGGGGGAGAAGAGACCCAGTACTTC. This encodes CASGPTGGEETQYF.

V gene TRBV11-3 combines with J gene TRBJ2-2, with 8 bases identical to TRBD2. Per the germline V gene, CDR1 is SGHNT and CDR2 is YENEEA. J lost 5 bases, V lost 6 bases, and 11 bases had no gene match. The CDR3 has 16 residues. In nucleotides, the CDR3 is TGTGCCAGCAGAGAAACGGGGGGGGGCTCGACCGGGGAGCTGTTTTTT. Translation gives CASRETGGGSTGELFF.

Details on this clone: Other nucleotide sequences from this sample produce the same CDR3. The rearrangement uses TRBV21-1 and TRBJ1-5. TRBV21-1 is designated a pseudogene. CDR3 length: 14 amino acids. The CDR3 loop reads CASSKYARDQPQHF. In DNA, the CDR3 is TGTGCCAGCAGCAAGTACGCGAGGGATCAGCCCCAGCATTTT.

CDR3 sequence: CASSQGEVGSPLHF. The CDR3 coding sequence is TGCGCCAGCAGCCAAGGGGAGGTGGGATCACCCCTCCACTTT. The chain links TRBV4-1 to TRBJ1-6; D gene uncertain. The ends were cut back, 1 base at V and 10 bases at J, with 11 bases in the middle. The CDR3 covers 14 residues. Germline values: CDR1 MGHRA, CDR2 YSYEKL.

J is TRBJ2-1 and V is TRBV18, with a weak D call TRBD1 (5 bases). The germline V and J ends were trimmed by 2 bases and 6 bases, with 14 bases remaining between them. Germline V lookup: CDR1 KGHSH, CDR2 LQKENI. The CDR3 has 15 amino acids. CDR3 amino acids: CASSPLPTEGNEQFF. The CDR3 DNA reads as TGTGCCAGCTCACCATTACCGACAGAAGGCAATGAGCAGTTCTTC. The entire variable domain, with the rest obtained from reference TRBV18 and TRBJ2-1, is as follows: NAGVMQNPRHLVRRRGQEARLRCSPMKGHSHVYWYRQLPEEGLKFMVYLQKENIIDESGMPKERFSAEFPKEGPSILRIQQVVRGDSAAYFCASSPLPTEGNEQFFGPGTRLTVL.

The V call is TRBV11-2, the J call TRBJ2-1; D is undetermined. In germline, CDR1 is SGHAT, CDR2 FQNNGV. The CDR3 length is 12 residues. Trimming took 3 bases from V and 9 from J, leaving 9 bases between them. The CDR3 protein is CASSLIEVEQFF. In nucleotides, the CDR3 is TGTGCCAGCAGCTTGATTGAGGTTGAGCAGTTCTTC.

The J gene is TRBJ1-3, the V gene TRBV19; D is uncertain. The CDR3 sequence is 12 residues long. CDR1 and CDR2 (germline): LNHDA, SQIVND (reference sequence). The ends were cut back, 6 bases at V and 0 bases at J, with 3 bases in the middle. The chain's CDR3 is CASSFSGNTIYF. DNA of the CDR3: TGTGCCAGTAGCTTCTCTGGAAACACCATATATTTT. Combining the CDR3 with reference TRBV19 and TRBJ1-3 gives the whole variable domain DGGITQSPKYLFRKEGQNVTLSCEQNLNHDAMYWYRQDPGQGLRLIYYSQIVNDFQKGDIAEGYSVSREKKESFPLTVTSAQKNPTAFYLCASSFSGNTIYFGEGSWLTVV.

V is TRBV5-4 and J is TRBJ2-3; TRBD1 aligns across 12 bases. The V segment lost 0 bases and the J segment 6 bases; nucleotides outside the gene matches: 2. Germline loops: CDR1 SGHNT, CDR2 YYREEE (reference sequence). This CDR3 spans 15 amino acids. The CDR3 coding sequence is TGTGCCAGCAGCTTGGTGGGGACAGGGGGCGATACGCAGTATTTT. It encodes CASSLVGTGGDTQYF. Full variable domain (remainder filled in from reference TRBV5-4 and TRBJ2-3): ETGVTQSPTHLIKTRGQQVTLRCSSQSGHNTVSWYQQALGQGPQFIFQYYREEENGRGNFPPRFSGLQFPNYSSELNVNALELDDSALYLCASSLVGTGGDTQYFGPGTRLTVL.

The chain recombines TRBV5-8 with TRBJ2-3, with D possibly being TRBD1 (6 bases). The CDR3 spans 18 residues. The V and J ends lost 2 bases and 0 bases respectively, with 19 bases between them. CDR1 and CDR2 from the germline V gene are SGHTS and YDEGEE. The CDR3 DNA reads TGTGCCAGCAGCTTCTCACAGGGTTTGGGAATTAGCACAGATACGCAGTATTTT. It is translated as CASSFSQGLGISTDTQYF.

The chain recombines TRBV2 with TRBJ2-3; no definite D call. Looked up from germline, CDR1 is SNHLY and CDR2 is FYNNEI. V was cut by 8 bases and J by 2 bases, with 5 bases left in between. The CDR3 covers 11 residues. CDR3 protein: CASQITDTQYF. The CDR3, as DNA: TGTGCCAGCCAGATCACAGATACGCAGTATTTT.

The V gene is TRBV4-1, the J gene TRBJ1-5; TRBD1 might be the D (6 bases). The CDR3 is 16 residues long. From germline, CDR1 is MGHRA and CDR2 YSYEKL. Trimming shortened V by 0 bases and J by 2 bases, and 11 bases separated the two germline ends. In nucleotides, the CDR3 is TGCGCCAGCAGCCAAGAGGCCGGGACACGCAATCAGCCCCAGCATTTT. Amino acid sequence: CASSQEAGTRNQPQHF.

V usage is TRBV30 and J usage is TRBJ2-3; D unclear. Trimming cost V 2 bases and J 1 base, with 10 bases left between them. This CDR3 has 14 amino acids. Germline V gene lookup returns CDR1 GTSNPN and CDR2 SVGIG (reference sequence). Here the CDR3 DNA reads TGTGCCTGGAGTAAGTTTGCGGGCACAGATACGCAGTATTTT. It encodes CAWSKFAGTDTQYF. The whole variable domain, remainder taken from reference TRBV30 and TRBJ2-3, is SQTIHQWPATLVQPVGSPLSLECTVEGTSNPNLYWYRQAAGRGLQLLFYSVGIGQISSEVPQNLSASRPQDRQFILSSKKLLLSDSGFYLCAWSKFAGTDTQYFGPGTRLTVL.

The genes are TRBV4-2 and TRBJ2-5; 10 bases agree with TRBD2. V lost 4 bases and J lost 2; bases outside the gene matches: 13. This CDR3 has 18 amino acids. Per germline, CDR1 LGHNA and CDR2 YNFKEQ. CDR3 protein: CASSPWSSGGERQETQYF. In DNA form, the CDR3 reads TGTGCCAGCAGCCCGTGGTCTAGCGGGGGTGAGAGACAAGAGACCCAGTACTTC.

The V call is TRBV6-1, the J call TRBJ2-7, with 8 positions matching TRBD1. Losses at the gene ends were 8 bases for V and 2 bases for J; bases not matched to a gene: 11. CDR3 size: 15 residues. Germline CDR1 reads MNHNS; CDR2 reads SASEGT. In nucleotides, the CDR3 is TGTGCCAGCCGGGTCCCTCAGGGGGCCGCCTACGAGCAGTACTTC. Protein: CASRVPQGAAYEQYF.

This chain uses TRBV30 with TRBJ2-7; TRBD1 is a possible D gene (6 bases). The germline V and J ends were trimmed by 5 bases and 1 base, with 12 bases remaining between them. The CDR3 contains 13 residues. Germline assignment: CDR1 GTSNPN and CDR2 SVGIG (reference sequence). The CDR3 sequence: CAWLGQPSYEQYF. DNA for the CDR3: TGTGCCTGGTTGGGACAACCTTCCTACGAGCAGTACTTC.

CDR3: CASSDQRDSLNTEAFF. The CDR3 DNA reads TGCGCCAGCAGTGATCAAAGGGACAGCCTCAACACTGAAGCTTTCTTT. The chain uses TRBV10-1 and TRBJ1-1; 7 positions agree with TRBD1. Germline-derived CDR1 and CDR2 are WNHNN and SYGVQD (reference sequence). The ends lost 3 bases at V and 2 bases at J; junction bases unmatched: 9. CDR3 length: 16 amino acids.

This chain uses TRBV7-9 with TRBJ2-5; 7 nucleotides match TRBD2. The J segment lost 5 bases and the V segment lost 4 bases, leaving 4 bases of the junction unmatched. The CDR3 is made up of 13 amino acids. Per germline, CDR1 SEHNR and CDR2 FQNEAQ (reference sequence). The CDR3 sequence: CASSWGGHETQYF. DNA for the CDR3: TGTGCCAGCAGCTGGGGGGGTCACGAGACCCAGTACTTC.